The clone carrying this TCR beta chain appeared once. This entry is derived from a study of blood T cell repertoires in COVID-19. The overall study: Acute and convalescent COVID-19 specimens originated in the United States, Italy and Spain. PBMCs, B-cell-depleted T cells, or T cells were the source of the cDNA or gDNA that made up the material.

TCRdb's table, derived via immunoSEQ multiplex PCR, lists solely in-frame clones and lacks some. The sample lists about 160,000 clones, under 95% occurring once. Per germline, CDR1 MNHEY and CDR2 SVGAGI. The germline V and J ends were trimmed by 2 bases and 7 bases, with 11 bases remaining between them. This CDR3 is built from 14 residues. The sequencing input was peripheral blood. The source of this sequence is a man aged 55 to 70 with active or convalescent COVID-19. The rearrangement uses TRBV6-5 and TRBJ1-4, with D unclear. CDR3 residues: CASSYVGGVEKLFF. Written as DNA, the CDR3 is TGTGCCAGCAGTTACGTAGGAGGTGTTGAAAAACTGTTTTTT.